These T cell receptor beta chains were read from a single sample in a study of cytomegalovirus exposure and HLA in healthy donors. Some clones are missing from TCRdb's copy, which holds only in-frame ones; the method was immunoSEQ multiplex PCR. The sample lists 150,000 to 200,000 clones, roughly 87% seen once, with under 1.2% in the top ten. The source material was PBMCs. Receptor source: a boy younger than 10 in good health and CMV-seronegative. Both conserved end residues are part of each CDR3. Each record gives: D gene, clone size, J gene, V gene, CDR3 protein, CDR3 DNA. A D gene is named only where the DNA matches it firmly. Clone size appears in some rows only: once, few, many, or a class for an expanded clone.

D gene: -; clone size: few; J gene: TRBJ2-1; V gene: TRBV7-6; CDR3 protein: CASSLQGYNEQFF; CDR3 DNA: TGTGCCAGCAGCCTTCAGGGATACAATGAGCAGTTCTTC
D gene: TRBD2; clone size: few; J gene: TRBJ2-7; V gene: TRBV7-6; CDR3 protein: CASSPSGGFYEQYF; CDR3 DNA: TGTGCCAGCAGCCCCTCGGGGGGGTTCTACGAGCAGTACTTC
D gene: -; clone size: -; J gene: TRBJ1-5; V gene: TRBV5-8; CDR3 protein: CASSREANQPQHF; CDR3 DNA: TGTGCCAGCAGTCGGGAGGCCAATCAGCCCCAGCATTTT
D gene: TRBD2; clone size: -; J gene: TRBJ2-7; V gene: TRBV6-5; CDR3 protein: CASSYASSGRYEQYF; CDR3 DNA: TGTGCCAGCAGTTACGCGTCTAGCGGGAGATACGAGCAGTACTTC
D gene: -; clone size: -; J gene: TRBJ2-2; V gene: TRBV9; CDR3 protein: CASNPVGLAAGELFF; CDR3 DNA: TGTGCCAGCAACCCCGTAGGATTAGCGGCCGGGGAGCTGTTTTTT
D gene: TRBD1; clone size: -; J gene: TRBJ1-2; V gene: TRBV10-2; CDR3 protein: CASWGEGQGSINYGYTF; CDR3 DNA: TGCGCCAGCTGGGGCGAGGGACAGGGCTCGATTAACTATGGCTACACCTTC
D gene: TRBD1; clone size: -; J gene: TRBJ1-6; V gene: TRBV4-1; CDR3 protein: CASSHQSAPGQTNSPLHF; CDR3 DNA: TGCGCCAGCAGCCACCAAAGCGCCCCGGGACAGACTAATTCACCCCTCCACTTT
D gene: -; clone size: -; J gene: TRBJ2-2; V gene: TRBV2; CDR3 protein: CASSTNTGELFF; CDR3 DNA: TGTGCCAGCAGCACTAACACCGGGGAGCTGTTTTTT
D gene: TRBD1; clone size: -; J gene: TRBJ1-4; V gene: TRBV27; CDR3 protein: CASRRGTANEKLFF; CDR3 DNA: TGTGCCAGCAGACGCGGGACAGCTAATGAAAAACTGTTTTTT
D gene: -; clone size: -; J gene: TRBJ2-7; V gene: TRBV28; CDR3 protein: CASSLSGGAYEQYF; CDR3 DNA: TGTGCCAGCAGTTTGAGTGGCGGGGCCTACGAGCAGTACTTC
D gene: -; clone size: -; J gene: TRBJ2-1; V gene: TRBV9; CDR3 protein: CASSVAGEVYSYNEQFF; CDR3 DNA: TGTGCCAGCAGCGTAGCGGGGGAGGTATACTCCTACAATGAGCAGTTCTTC
D gene: -; clone size: once; J gene: TRBJ1-4; V gene: TRBV5-1; CDR3 protein: CASSLQQRGPNEKLFF; CDR3 DNA: TGCGCCAGCAGCTTGCAGCAAAGAGGGCCTAATGAAAAACTGTTTTTT
D gene: TRBD1; clone size: -; J gene: TRBJ1-4; V gene: TRBV5-1; CDR3 protein: CASRGRGLEKLFF; CDR3 DNA: TGCGCCAGCAGGGGCAGGGGGCTTGAAAAACTGTTTTTT
D gene: TRBD1; clone size: -; J gene: TRBJ1-5; V gene: TRBV2; CDR3 protein: CASRSGTGNQPQHF; CDR3 DNA: TGTGCCAGCAGGAGTGGGACAGGCAATCAGCCCCAGCATTTT
D gene: -; clone size: -; J gene: TRBJ2-3; V gene: TRBV6-4; CDR3 protein: CASSDSSGTPQYF; CDR3 DNA: TGTGCCAGCAGTGACTCCTCCGGGACTCCACAGTATTTT
D gene: TRBD1; clone size: -; J gene: TRBJ1-2; V gene: TRBV20-1; CDR3 protein: CSGDSVYGYTF; CDR3 DNA: TGCAGTGGGGACAGCGTGTATGGCTACACCTTC
D gene: -; clone size: -; J gene: TRBJ2-7; V gene: TRBV10-2; CDR3 protein: CASSAQGESYEQYF; CDR3 DNA: TGCGCCAGCAGCGCACAGGGAGAATCCTACGAGCAGTACTTC
D gene: TRBD2; clone size: -; J gene: TRBJ2-7; V gene: TRBV27; CDR3 protein: CASRDSGRSRYEQYF; CDR3 DNA: TGTGCCAGCAGGGATAGCGGGAGATCTCGGTACGAGCAGTACTTC
D gene: -; clone size: -; J gene: TRBJ1-1; V gene: TRBV7-2; CDR3 protein: CASSLGRLWAVDPEAFF; CDR3 DNA: TGTGCCAGCAGCTTAGGTCGCCTATGGGCTGTAGACCCTGAAGCTTTCTTT
D gene: -; clone size: -; J gene: TRBJ1-4; V gene: TRBV7-2; CDR3 protein: CASSPRGLNEKLFF; CDR3 DNA: TGTGCCAGCAGCCCCCGGGGTCTTAATGAAAAACTGTTTTTT
D gene: -; clone size: -; J gene: TRBJ2-7; V gene: TRBV4-1; CDR3 protein: CASSPRDTTYEQYF; CDR3 DNA: TGCGCCAGCAGCCCCCGGGACACAACCTACGAGCAGTACTTC
D gene: -; clone size: -; J gene: TRBJ1-1; V gene: TRBV28; CDR3 protein: CASSEGTEAFF; CDR3 DNA: TGTGCCAGTTCGGAGGGGACTGAAGCTTTCTTT
D gene: TRBD1; clone size: -; J gene: TRBJ2-5; V gene: TRBV10-3; CDR3 protein: CATGRGQEEETQYF; CDR3 DNA: TGTGCCACCGGCCGAGGACAGGAGGAAGAGACCCAGTACTTC
D gene: TRBD2; clone size: -; J gene: TRBJ2-4; V gene: TRBV5-6; CDR3 protein: CASSIGTSGVVDF; CDR3 DNA: TGTGCCAGCAGCATCGGGACTAGCGGGGTTGTGGACTTC
D gene: -; clone size: -; J gene: TRBJ2-7; V gene: TRBV7-2; CDR3 protein: CASSQPGRFYEQYF; CDR3 DNA: TGTGCCAGCAGCCAGCCAGGGAGGTTCTACGAGCAGTACTTC
D gene: TRBD1; clone size: -; J gene: TRBJ2-3; V gene: TRBV5-1; CDR3 protein: CASSLGQGPSTDTQYF; CDR3 DNA: TGCGCCAGCAGCTTGGGACAGGGCCCAAGCACAGATACGCAGTATTTT
D gene: TRBD1; clone size: once; J gene: TRBJ2-2; V gene: TRBV9; CDR3 protein: CASSSRDRGSGELFF; CDR3 DNA: TGTGCCAGCAGCTCCCGGGACAGGGGGTCCGGGGAGCTGTTTTTT
D gene: TRBD2; clone size: -; J gene: TRBJ2-2; V gene: TRBV9; CDR3 protein: CASSVGLAGGELFF; CDR3 DNA: TGTGCCAGCAGCGTAGGACTAGCAGGCGGGGAGCTGTTTTTT
D gene: -; clone size: -; J gene: TRBJ2-2; V gene: TRBV6-5; CDR3 protein: CASRGLGGATGELFF; CDR3 DNA: TGTGCCAGCAGGGGCCTTGGGGGCGCGACCGGGGAGCTGTTTTTT
D gene: -; clone size: -; J gene: TRBJ2-7; V gene: TRBV5-4; CDR3 protein: CASSLSGLYEQYF; CDR3 DNA: TGTGCCAGCAGCTTGTCAGGACTCTACGAGCAGTACTTC
D gene: -; clone size: -; J gene: TRBJ1-4; V gene: TRBV30; CDR3 protein: CAWSVQINEKLFF; CDR3 DNA: TGTGCCTGGAGTGTACAGATTAATGAAAAACTGTTTTTT
D gene: TRBD1; clone size: -; J gene: TRBJ1-4; V gene: TRBV5-1; CDR3 protein: CASSSGGAWDEKLFF; CDR3 DNA: TGCGCCAGCAGCTCAGGGGGTGCTTGGGATGAAAAACTGTTTTTT
D gene: -; clone size: -; J gene: TRBJ2-2; V gene: TRBV28; CDR3 protein: CGARGANTGELFF; CDR3 DNA: TGTGGGGCGCGGGGCGCCAACACCGGGGAGCTGTTTTTT
D gene: -; clone size: -; J gene: TRBJ2-2; V gene: TRBV30; CDR3 protein: CAWSRGANTGELFF; CDR3 DNA: TGTGCCTGGAGTAGAGGCGCGAACACCGGGGAGCTGTTTTTT
D gene: -; clone size: -; J gene: TRBJ2-7; V gene: TRBV14; CDR3 protein: CASSLETGFPTYEQYF; CDR3 DNA: TGTGCCAGCAGCCTTGAAACAGGGTTCCCGACCTACGAGCAGTACTTC
D gene: TRBD2; clone size: -; J gene: TRBJ2-2; V gene: TRBV28; CDR3 protein: CASSRGREGLNTGELFF; CDR3 DNA: TGTGCCAGCAGCCGGGGGCGGGAGGGCCTTAACACCGGGGAGCTGTTTTTT
D gene: -; clone size: -; J gene: TRBJ1-6; V gene: TRBV28; CDR3 protein: CASSLRLDSSGGVNSPLHF; CDR3 DNA: TGTGCCAGCAGTTTAAGACTAGACAGTTCGGGGGGAGTTAACTCACCCCTCCACTTT
D gene: -; clone size: -; J gene: TRBJ2-3; V gene: TRBV28; CDR3 protein: CASSRGDTDTQYF; CDR3 DNA: TGTGCCAGCAGTCGCGGGGACACAGATACGCAGTATTTT
D gene: TRBD1; clone size: -; J gene: TRBJ2-7; V gene: TRBV6-1; CDR3 protein: CASSVAGTDYEQYF; CDR3 DNA: TGTGCCAGCAGCGTCGCCGGGACAGACTACGAGCAGTACTTC
D gene: -; clone size: -; J gene: TRBJ2-7; V gene: TRBV7-3; CDR3 protein: CASSLMGGTYTYEQYF; CDR3 DNA: TGTGCCAGCAGCTTAATGGGCGGGACCTACACCTACGAGCAGTACTTC
D gene: -; clone size: -; J gene: TRBJ1-5; V gene: TRBV30; CDR3 protein: CAWGLSGNQPQHF; CDR3 DNA: TGTGCCTGGGGTCTCTCGGGAAATCAGCCCCAGCATTTT
D gene: TRBD1; clone size: -; J gene: TRBJ1-6; V gene: TRBV30; CDR3 protein: CAWSKPTGDFSPLHF; CDR3 DNA: TGTGCCTGGAGTAAACCGACAGGGGACTTTTCACCCCTCCACTTT
D gene: TRBD1; clone size: -; J gene: TRBJ1-4; V gene: TRBV6-1; CDR3 protein: CASSETRTGEKLFF; CDR3 DNA: TGTGCCAGCAGTGAAACTAGGACAGGGGAAAAACTGTTTTTT
D gene: TRBD2; clone size: -; J gene: TRBJ2-7; V gene: TRBV27; CDR3 protein: CASRTSGTSYEQYF; CDR3 DNA: TGTGCCAGCAGGACTAGCGGGACTTCCTACGAGCAGTACTTC
D gene: -; clone size: -; J gene: TRBJ1-5; V gene: TRBV6-1; CDR3 protein: CASRAVNQPQHF; CDR3 DNA: TGTGCCAGCAGGGCAGTCAATCAGCCCCAGCATTTT
D gene: -; clone size: -; J gene: TRBJ2-7; V gene: TRBV2; CDR3 protein: CASREDIYEQYF; CDR3 DNA: TGTGCCAGCAGAGAGGACATTTACGAGCAGTACTTC
D gene: -; clone size: -; J gene: TRBJ2-3; V gene: TRBV6-6; CDR3 protein: CASNRGSTDTQYF; CDR3 DNA: TGTGCCAGCAACCGGGGTAGCACAGATACGCAGTATTTT
D gene: -; clone size: -; J gene: TRBJ2-3; V gene: TRBV5-1; CDR3 protein: CASSPTGTITDTQYF; CDR3 DNA: TGCGCCAGCAGCCCGACAGGAACTATCACAGATACGCAGTATTTT
D gene: TRBD2; clone size: -; J gene: TRBJ2-3; V gene: TRBV19; CDR3 protein: CASSIVGAGGQDTQYF; CDR3 DNA: TGTGCCAGTAGTATAGTAGGAGCGGGAGGGCAAGATACGCAGTATTTT
D gene: TRBD1; clone size: few; J gene: TRBJ1-1; V gene: TRBV4-1; CDR3 protein: CASSHPDRDYTEAFF; CDR3 DNA: TGCGCCAGCAGCCACCCGGACAGGGACTACACTGAAGCTTTCTTT
D gene: -; clone size: -; J gene: TRBJ2-5; V gene: TRBV7-9; CDR3 protein: CASSSRQYETQYF; CDR3 DNA: TGTGCCAGCAGCTCCAGACAATACGAGACCCAGTACTTC
D gene: TRBD1; clone size: -; J gene: TRBJ2-3; V gene: TRBV11-1; CDR3 protein: CASSLLDRGGDTQYF; CDR3 DNA: TGTGCCAGCAGCTTATTGGACAGGGGTGGGGATACGCAGTATTTT
D gene: -; clone size: -; J gene: TRBJ2-7; V gene: TRBV7-9; CDR3 protein: CASSSAGQFYEQYF; CDR3 DNA: TGTGCCAGCAGCTCCGCGGGACAGTTTTACGAGCAGTACTTC
D gene: TRBD1; clone size: -; J gene: TRBJ1-2; V gene: TRBV6-1; CDR3 protein: CASRAGQLYGYTF; CDR3 DNA: TGTGCCAGCAGGGCGGGACAGCTTTATGGCTACACCTTC
D gene: TRBD2; clone size: -; J gene: TRBJ2-3; V gene: TRBV5-4; CDR3 protein: CASSSGTSPTDTQYF; CDR3 DNA: TGTGCCAGCAGCTCCGGGACTAGCCCGACAGATACGCAGTATTTT
D gene: -; clone size: -; J gene: TRBJ2-1; V gene: TRBV19; CDR3 protein: CASSTTRASRSYNEQFF; CDR3 DNA: TGTGCCAGTAGTACTACGCGGGCCTCACGATCATACAATGAGCAGTTCTTC
D gene: -; clone size: few; J gene: TRBJ1-4; V gene: TRBV28; CDR3 protein: CASSLAGTSNEKLFF; CDR3 DNA: TGTGCCAGCAGTTTAGCCGGGACATCTAATGAAAAACTGTTTTTT
D gene: -; clone size: few; J gene: TRBJ1-2; V gene: TRBV4-1; CDR3 protein: CASSHEDSRLIYGYTF; CDR3 DNA: TGCGCCAGCAGCCATGAGGACAGCCGACTCATCTATGGCTACACCTTC
D gene: -; clone size: -; J gene: TRBJ2-2; V gene: TRBV30; CDR3 protein: CAWTRPGSSTGELFF; CDR3 DNA: TGTGCCTGGACCCGACCGGGGAGTAGCACCGGGGAGCTGTTTTTT
D gene: -; clone size: -; J gene: TRBJ2-2; V gene: TRBV10-3; CDR3 protein: CAIKTGGNTGELFF; CDR3 DNA: TGTGCCATCAAGACCGGGGGTAACACCGGGGAGCTGTTTTTT